This TCR beta chain is drawn from a study of blood T cell repertoires in COVID-19. V was clipped by 2 bases and J by 5 bases, with 13 bases between them. CDR1 and CDR2 (germline): SGHNT, YYREEE (reference sequence). The CDR3 contains 14 residues. This clone was seen only once. The table came from immunoSEQ multiplex PCR; TCRdb's copy has only in-frame clones and leaves some out. The sample lists about 300,000 clones, roughly 85% occurring once. This TCR derives from a woman aged 30 to 39 who had been exposed to COVID-19. The sample was PBMCs or T cells enriched from blood (not recorded which). This sequence joins TRBV5-4 and TRBJ1-2, with D tentatively TRBD1 (5 bases). CDR3 nucleotide sequence: TGTGCCAGCAGCTTTATGGGGGGGATTTATGGCTACACCTTC. Translating it yields CASSFMGGIYGYTF.